Each of the 8 T cell receptor beta chains below was sequenced from the same sample in a study of blood T cell repertoires in COVID-19 (dated by TCRdb to about 2020). Libraries were prepared through the immunoSEQ multiplex PCR assay. Imported from immuneACCESS, the table was reduced by TCRdb to in-frame sequences with V and J called. These copies leave out some clones; in studies compared against another copy, an unresolved V gene accounts for under half, and the cause of the remainder is not known. For this sample the table gives 150,000 to 200,000 clones, of which roughly 85% were detected only once. The top ten clonotypes cover under 9.5% of the sample. What was sequenced was peripheral blood. These receptors originate from a man aged 50 or older with active or convalescent COVID-19.

V is TRBV28 and J is TRBJ1-5; 12 positions agree with TRBD1. The V segment lost 5 bases and the J segment 3 bases; nucleotides outside the gene matches: 11. Germline assignment: CDR1 MDHEN and CDR2 SYDVKM. The CDR3 has 18 residues. The CDR3 loop reads CASSPGQGAEKLNQPQHF. The DNA of the CDR3 is TGTGCCAGCAGTCCGGGACAGGGGGCGGAGAAGCTCAATCAGCCCCAGCATTTT.

This rearrangement joins TRBV5-4 to TRBJ2-1; 9 positions agree with TRBD1. Germline V gives CDR1 SGHNT, CDR2 YYREEE (reference sequence). The CDR3 has 16 amino acids. With V trimmed by 4 bases and J by 7 bases, 12 bases remained unmatched. In DNA, the CDR3 is TGTGCCAGCAGCCCCCCCGCCGGGACAGGGTCTAATGAGCAGTTCTTC. Protein: CASSPPAGTGSNEQFF.

Many counts were recorded for this clone. The genes are TRBV7-9 and TRBJ2-2; perhaps TRBD2 as D (5 bases). The germline gives CDR1 SEHNR, CDR2 FQNEAQ (reference sequence). V gave up 7 bases and J gave up 6 bases, with 21 bases separating them. This CDR3 is built from 16 residues. The CDR3 here is CASILPTEGWAGELFF. For the CDR3, the DNA is TGTGCCAGCATCCTCCCCACAGAGGGATGGGCCGGGGAGCTGTTTTTT.

The chain couples TRBV7-3 to TRBJ2-1; 7 bases match TRBD2. V was clipped by 6 bases and J by 5 bases; unmatched bases: 10. The CDR3 is 15 residues long. Germline V gene data show CDR1 as SGHTA and CDR2 as FQGTGA. CDR3 amino acids: CASSPWGGFDNEQFF. CDR3 sequence (DNA): TGTGCCAGCAGTCCTTGGGGGGGTTTTGACAATGAGCAGTTCTTC.

The genes are TRBV20-1 and TRBJ1-2; D remains ambiguous. The CDR3 loop spans 11 amino acids. Per the germline V gene, CDR1 is DFQATT and CDR2 is SNEGSKA (reference sequence). Deletions cut 3 bases from V and 5 bases from J, with 7 bases between. This CDR3 reads CSASNSYGYTF. The DNA for the CDR3 is TGCAGTGCTAGCAATTCATATGGCTACACCTTC.

The CDR3 DNA follows: TGTGCCAGCAGCACCCCGTCAGGGGTCGATGAGCAGTTCTTC. It specifies CASSTPSGVDEQFF. The chain carries TRBV5-4 and TRBJ2-1, with D maybe TRBD1 (6 bases). The germline CDR1 and CDR2 sequences are SGHNT and YYREEE (reference sequence). The CDR3 sequence is 14 residues long. V was shortened by 4 bases and J by 8 bases, with 16 bases between the two germline ends. Variable domain in full (rest from reference TRBV5-4 and TRBJ2-1): ETGVTQSPTHLIKTRGQQVTLRCSSQSGHNTVSWYQQALGQGPQFIFQYYREEENGRGNFPPRFSGLQFPNYSSELNVNALELDDSALYLCASSTPSGVDEQFFGPGTRLTVL.

This clone was found a few times. CDR3 bases: TGTGCCAGCAGTTACTCGGGACTACTAAACTCCGAGCAGTACTTC. Protein sequence: CASSYSGLLNSEQYF. This chain joins TRBV27 and TRBJ2-7; 7 bases map to TRBD2. CDR3 length equals 15 residues. The germline V gene has CDR1 MNHEY and CDR2 SMNVEV (reference sequence). Germline trimming cut 4 bases from V and 6 bases from J; bases unmatched to any gene: 12.

The chain couples TRBV7-3 to TRBJ2-5, with 12 bases matching TRBD2. The germline V gene has CDR1 SGHTA and CDR2 FQGTGA. J lost 4 bases, V lost 2 bases, and 5 bases had no gene match. This CDR3 spans 16 amino acids. The CDR3 DNA follows: TGTGCCAGCAGCTTAGACCTAGCGGGGGGGCCAGAGACCCAGTACTTC. Translated, it gives CASSLDLAGGPETQYF.